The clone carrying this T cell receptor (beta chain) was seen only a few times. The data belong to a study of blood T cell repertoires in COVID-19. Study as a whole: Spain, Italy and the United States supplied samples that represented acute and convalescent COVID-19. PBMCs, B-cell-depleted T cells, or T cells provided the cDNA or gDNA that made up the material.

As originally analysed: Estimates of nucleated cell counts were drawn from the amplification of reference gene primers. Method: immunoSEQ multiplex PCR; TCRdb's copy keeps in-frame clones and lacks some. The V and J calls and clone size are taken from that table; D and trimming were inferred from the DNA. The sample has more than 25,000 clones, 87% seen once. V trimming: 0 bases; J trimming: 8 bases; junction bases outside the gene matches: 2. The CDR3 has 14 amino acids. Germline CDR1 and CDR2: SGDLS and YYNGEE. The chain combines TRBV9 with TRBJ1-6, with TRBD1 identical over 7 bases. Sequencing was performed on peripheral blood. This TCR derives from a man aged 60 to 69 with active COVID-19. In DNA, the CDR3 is TGTGCCAGCAGCGTAGAGGACAGGTATTCACCCCTCCACTTT. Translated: CASSVEDRYSPLHF.